This record looks at one T cell receptor beta chain sequence and its context. Its antigen is not known. This specimen comes from a study of shared clonotypes between healthy human individuals. General observations from the study: Several donors held 4.5% to 5% of naive CD4 clonotypes in common.

This CDR3 is built from 13 residues. After removal of 9 bases from V and 0 bases from J, the junction contained 3 bases not matched to a gene. Germline V gives CDR1 WNHNN, CDR2 SYGVQD (reference sequence). The data were produced by immunoSEQ multiplex PCR, yet TCRdb's version contains in-frame clones alone and is incomplete. The sample includes over 1.5 million clones, approximately 98% of them seen just once. V and J are TRBV10-1 and TRBJ2-3; TRBD2 matches 7 bases. Input material: naive CD4+ T cells sorted from blood. Subset given: CD45RA+ positively selected. The receptor was derived from a man aged 25-40 years in good health. Written as DNA, the CDR3 is TGCGCCAGTAGTAGCGGGAGCACAGATACGCAGTATTTT. Protein product: CASSSGSTDTQYF.